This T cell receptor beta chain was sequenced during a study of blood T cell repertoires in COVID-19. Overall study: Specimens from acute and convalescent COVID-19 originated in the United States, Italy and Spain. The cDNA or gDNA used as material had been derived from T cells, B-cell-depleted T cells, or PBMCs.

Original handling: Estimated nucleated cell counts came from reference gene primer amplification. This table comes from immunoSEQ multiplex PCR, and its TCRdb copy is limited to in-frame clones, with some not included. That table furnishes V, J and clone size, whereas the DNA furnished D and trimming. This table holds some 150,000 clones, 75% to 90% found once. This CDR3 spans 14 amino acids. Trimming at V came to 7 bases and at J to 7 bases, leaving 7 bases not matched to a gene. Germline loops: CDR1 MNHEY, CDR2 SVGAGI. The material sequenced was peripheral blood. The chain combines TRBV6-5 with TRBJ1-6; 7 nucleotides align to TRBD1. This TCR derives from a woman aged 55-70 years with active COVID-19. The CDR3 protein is CASNQQGHNSPLHF. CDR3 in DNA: TGTGCCAGCAACCAACAGGGGCACAATTCACCCCTCCACTTT.